A selection of T cell receptor beta chains follows, all from one sample in a study of shared clonotypes between healthy human individuals. Profiling relied on immunoSEQ multiplex PCR, and the TCRdb table lists in-frame clones only, not all of them. The data show some 550,000 clones, approximately 97% seen once. Material for sequencing was naive CD4+ T cells sorted from blood. The receptors originated from a woman between 25 and 40 years old in good health. CDR3s include the opening cysteine and the closing phenylalanine or tryptophan. The order of the fields is clone size, V gene, D gene, J gene, CDR3 DNA, CDR3 protein. A D gene is named only where the DNA matches it firmly. Expanded clones get a size class; other rows say once, few or many, or leave the size out.

abundance: NA; v_gene: TRBV19; d_gene: NA; j_gene: TRBJ1-5; CDR3nt: TGTGCCAGTAGCAAAGTCACAGGTGGAGTAGTAGGGCCCCAGCATTTT; CDR3aa: CASSKVTGGVVGPQHF
abundance: NA; v_gene: TRBV7-9; d_gene: NA; j_gene: TRBJ2-7; CDR3nt: TGTGCCAGCAGCTTACTATCGGGATTCGGCGAGCAGTACTTC; CDR3aa: CASSLLSGFGEQYF
abundance: NA; v_gene: TRBV10-3; d_gene: NA; j_gene: TRBJ2-7; CDR3nt: TGTGCCTCCTGCGGGGTACCGGGCGAGCAGTACTTC; CDR3aa: CASCGVPGEQYF
abundance: once; v_gene: TRBV14; d_gene: TRBD1; j_gene: TRBJ2-3; CDR3nt: TGTGCCAGCAGCCAAGGGACAGGGGGTCCGAATACGCAGTATTTT; CDR3aa: CASSQGTGGPNTQYF
abundance: NA; v_gene: TRBV5-1; d_gene: NA; j_gene: TRBJ2-1; CDR3nt: TGCGCCAGCAGCCTCGGGGAAAGCTACAATGAGCAGTTCTTC; CDR3aa: CASSLGESYNEQFF
abundance: NA; v_gene: TRBV4-1; d_gene: TRBD1; j_gene: TRBJ1-1; CDR3nt: TGCGCCAGCAGCAAGGGACAGGGATACACTGAAGCTTTCTTT; CDR3aa: CASSKGQGYTEAFF
abundance: NA; v_gene: TRBV29-1; d_gene: NA; j_gene: TRBJ1-2; CDR3nt: TGCAGCGTGGCCAAACAGGGAGACGGCTACACCTTC; CDR3aa: CSVAKQGDGYTF
abundance: NA; v_gene: TRBV19; d_gene: TRBD1; j_gene: TRBJ1-2; CDR3nt: TGTGCCAGTAGTACCGGACAGGCTTATGGCTACACCTTC; CDR3aa: CASSTGQAYGYTF
abundance: NA; v_gene: TRBV18; d_gene: TRBD2; j_gene: TRBJ2-3; CDR3nt: TGTGCCAGCTCAGGGACTAGCGGAAGCACAGATACGCAGTATTTT; CDR3aa: CASSGTSGSTDTQYF
abundance: NA; v_gene: TRBV28; d_gene: NA; j_gene: TRBJ2-7; CDR3nt: TGTGCCAGCAGTCTTCCCACACTGAGGCCCTACGAGCAGTACTTC; CDR3aa: CASSLPTLRPYEQYF
abundance: NA; v_gene: TRBV5-1; d_gene: TRBD1; j_gene: TRBJ2-7; CDR3nt: TGCGCCAGCAGCTTGTGGAGTCTCGTACAGGGGGACTACGAGCAGTACTTC; CDR3aa: CASSLWSLVQGDYEQYF
abundance: NA; v_gene: TRBV10-3; d_gene: NA; j_gene: TRBJ2-1; CDR3nt: TGTGCCATCAGTGAGTGGCCTAGCCCTTACAATGAGCAGTTCTTC; CDR3aa: CAISEWPSPYNEQFF
abundance: NA; v_gene: TRBV5-6; d_gene: NA; j_gene: TRBJ2-5; CDR3nt: TGTGCCAGCAGCTTTTGGTACCGCAGGGAGACCCAGTACTTC; CDR3aa: CASSFWYRRETQYF
abundance: NA; v_gene: TRBV21-1; d_gene: NA; j_gene: TRBJ1-5; CDR3nt: TGTGCCAGCAGTCGGGTGCGGGACAGCAATCAGCCCCAGCATTTT; CDR3aa: CASSRVRDSNQPQHF
abundance: once; v_gene: TRBV29-1; d_gene: NA; j_gene: TRBJ2-1; CDR3nt: TGCAGCGTCGGCTCTTCAGAGGGCTTCAATGAGCAGTTCTTC; CDR3aa: CSVGSSEGFNEQFF
abundance: once; v_gene: TRBV5-6; d_gene: TRBD1; j_gene: TRBJ2-7; CDR3nt: TGTGCCAGCAGCTTGGAGGGACAGGGAACCTACGAGCAGTACTTC; CDR3aa: CASSLEGQGTYEQYF
abundance: NA; v_gene: TRBV6-6; d_gene: NA; j_gene: TRBJ2-7; CDR3nt: TGTGCCAGCAGTTCGGGCCACCGCATTCCCCTAGAGCAGTACTTC; CDR3aa: CASSSGHRIPLEQYF
abundance: NA; v_gene: TRBV28; d_gene: NA; j_gene: TRBJ1-1; CDR3nt: TGTGCCAGCAGTCTAGGGGTTACTGAAGCTTTCTTT; CDR3aa: CASSLGVTEAFF
abundance: NA; v_gene: TRBV6-5; d_gene: NA; j_gene: TRBJ2-5; CDR3nt: TGTGCCAGCAGTTTAAGTTTCTCAGAGACCCAGTACTTC; CDR3aa: CASSLSFSETQYF
abundance: NA; v_gene: TRBV7-2; d_gene: TRBD2; j_gene: TRBJ2-3; CDR3nt: TGTGCCAGCAGCCTTGCGGGACTAGCGGTAGATACGCAGTATTTT; CDR3aa: CASSLAGLAVDTQYF
abundance: NA; v_gene: TRBV11-1; d_gene: NA; j_gene: TRBJ2-1; CDR3nt: TGTGCCAGCAGGGGGAGGCTTTCGGGCAATGAGCAGTTCTTC; CDR3aa: CASRGRLSGNEQFF